This is a list of T cell receptor beta chains from one sample in a study of T cell responses to AZD1222 COVID-19 vaccine. Using immunoSEQ multiplex PCR, the repertoire was profiled, and TCRdb retains in-frame clones only, with some absent. The repertoire holds 150,000 to 200,000 clones, roughly nine tenths seen once, with approximately 2% in the top ten. Sequences were derived from peripheral blood, sampled on day 0 of AZD1222 vaccination. The receptor set was obtained from an adult in good health. Each CDR3 is given with its conserved first and last residue. A D gene is named only where the DNA matches it firmly. The size of a clone is reported for some rows only, either as once, few or many, or as a class for expanded clones.

j_call | d_call | v_call | clone_size | cdr3_nt | cdr3_aa
TRBJ1-1 | TRBD1 | TRBV28 | NA | TGTGCCAGCAGCCCCTACAGGGGTGGAACTGAAGCTTTCTTT | CASSPYRGGTEAFF
TRBJ2-1 | TRBD2 | TRBV10-2 | few | TGCGCCAGCAGTGATGGCGGGAGGAGCTACAATGAGCAGTTCTTC | CASSDGGRSYNEQFF
TRBJ1-2 | NA | TRBV30 | NA | TGTGCCTGGAGTGTTCGAACTAACTATGGCTACACCTTC | CAWSVRTNYGYTF
TRBJ1-1 | NA | TRBV11-2 | NA | TGTGCCAGCAGCACCCGGACGGAGAACACTGAAGCTTTCTTT | CASSTRTENTEAFF
TRBJ2-7 | NA | TRBV6-2/TRBV6-3 | NA | TGTGCCAGCAGTTGGTCCGGGGGGCAGTACTTC | CASSWSGGQYF
TRBJ2-2 | NA | TRBV27 | NA | TGTGCCAGCCGTACAGTGGCCGGGGAGCTGTTTTTT | CASRTVAGELFF
TRBJ2-1 | TRBD2 | TRBV29-1 | NA | TGCAGCGTTGAAGTCATAACTAGCGGGGGGGTTTGGGATGAGCAGTTCTTC | CSVEVITSGGVWDEQFF
TRBJ2-1 | NA | TRBV11-3 | NA | TGTGCCAGCAGCTTAGAGGGGCTAGATCACAATGAGCAGTTCTTC | CASSLEGLDHNEQFF
TRBJ1-2 | NA | TRBV6-5 | NA | TGTGCCAGCGGGAAGCTTAACTATGGCTACACCTTC | CASGKLNYGYTF
TRBJ1-1 | NA | TRBV6-5 | once | TGTGCCAGCAGTTACTTACAACGTACTGAAGCTTTCTTT | CASSYLQRTEAFF
TRBJ2-2 | NA | TRBV4-1 | NA | TGCGCCAGCAGCCTCGATCCCGGGGAGCTGTTTTTT | CASSLDPGELFF
TRBJ1-1 | NA | TRBV2 | NA | TGTGCCAGCAGGCCATCTCAGGGGCGGGACACTGAAGCTTTCTTT | CASRPSQGRDTEAFF
TRBJ1-2 | NA | TRBV19 | NA | TGTGCCAGTAGTATATTTTCCAGGGACCTTTATGGCTACACCTTC | CASSIFSRDLYGYTF